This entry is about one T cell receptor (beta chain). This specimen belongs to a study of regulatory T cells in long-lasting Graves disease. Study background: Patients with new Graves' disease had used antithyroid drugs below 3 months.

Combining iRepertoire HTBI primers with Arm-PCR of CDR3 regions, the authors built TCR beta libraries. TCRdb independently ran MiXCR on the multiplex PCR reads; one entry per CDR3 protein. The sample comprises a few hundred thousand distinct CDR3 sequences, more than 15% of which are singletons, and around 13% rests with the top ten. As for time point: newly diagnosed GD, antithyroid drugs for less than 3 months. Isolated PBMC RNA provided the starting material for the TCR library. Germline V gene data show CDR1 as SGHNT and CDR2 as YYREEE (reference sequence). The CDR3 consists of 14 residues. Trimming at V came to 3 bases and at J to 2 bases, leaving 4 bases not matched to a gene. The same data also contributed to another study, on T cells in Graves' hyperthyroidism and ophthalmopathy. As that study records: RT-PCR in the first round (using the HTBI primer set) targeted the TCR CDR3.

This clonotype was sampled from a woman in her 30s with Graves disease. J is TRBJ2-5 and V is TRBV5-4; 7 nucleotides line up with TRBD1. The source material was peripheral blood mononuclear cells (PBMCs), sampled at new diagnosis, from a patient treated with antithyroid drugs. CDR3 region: CASSYGTAQETQYF. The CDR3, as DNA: TGTGCCAGCAGCTACGGGACAGCGCAAGAGACCCAGTACTTC. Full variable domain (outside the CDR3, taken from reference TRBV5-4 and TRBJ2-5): ETGVTQSPTHLIKTRGQQVTLRCSSQSGHNTVSWYQQALGQGPQFIFQYYREEENGRGNFPPRFSGLQFPNYSSELNVNALELDDSALYLCASSYGTAQETQYFGPGTRLLVL.